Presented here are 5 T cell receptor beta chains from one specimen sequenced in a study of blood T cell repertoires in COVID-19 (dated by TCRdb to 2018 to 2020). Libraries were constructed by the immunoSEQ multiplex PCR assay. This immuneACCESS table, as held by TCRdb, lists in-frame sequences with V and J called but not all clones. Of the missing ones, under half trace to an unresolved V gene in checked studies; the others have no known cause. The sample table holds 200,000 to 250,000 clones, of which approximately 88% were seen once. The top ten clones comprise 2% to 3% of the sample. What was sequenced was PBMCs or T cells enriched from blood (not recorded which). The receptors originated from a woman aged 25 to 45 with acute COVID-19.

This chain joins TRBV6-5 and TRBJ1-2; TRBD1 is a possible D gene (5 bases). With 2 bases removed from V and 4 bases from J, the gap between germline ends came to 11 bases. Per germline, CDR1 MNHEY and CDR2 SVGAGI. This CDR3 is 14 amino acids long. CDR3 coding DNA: TGTGCCAGCAGTTACGCCAGGGCAGGCTATGGCTACACCTTC. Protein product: CASSYARAGYGYTF.

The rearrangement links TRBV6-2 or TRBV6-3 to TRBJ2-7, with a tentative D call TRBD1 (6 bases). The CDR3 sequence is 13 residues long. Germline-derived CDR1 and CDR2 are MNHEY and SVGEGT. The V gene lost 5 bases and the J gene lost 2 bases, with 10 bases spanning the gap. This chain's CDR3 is CASSADRAYEQYF. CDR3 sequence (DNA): TGTGCCAGCAGTGCGGACAGAGCCTACGAGCAGTACTTC.

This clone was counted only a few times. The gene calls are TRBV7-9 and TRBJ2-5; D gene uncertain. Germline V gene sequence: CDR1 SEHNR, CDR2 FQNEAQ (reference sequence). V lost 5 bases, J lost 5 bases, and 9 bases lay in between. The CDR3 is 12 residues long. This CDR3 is CASSPEEETQYF. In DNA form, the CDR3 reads TGTGCCAGCAGCCCCGAGGAGGAGACCCAGTACTTC.

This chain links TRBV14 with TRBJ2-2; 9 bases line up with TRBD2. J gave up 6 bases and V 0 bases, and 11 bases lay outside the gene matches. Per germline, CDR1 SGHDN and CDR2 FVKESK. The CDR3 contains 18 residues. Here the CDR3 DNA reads TGTGCCAGCAGCCAAGATTGGGCGGGGGGGCACATGGCCGGGGAGCTGTTTTTT. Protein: CASSQDWAGGHMAGELFF.

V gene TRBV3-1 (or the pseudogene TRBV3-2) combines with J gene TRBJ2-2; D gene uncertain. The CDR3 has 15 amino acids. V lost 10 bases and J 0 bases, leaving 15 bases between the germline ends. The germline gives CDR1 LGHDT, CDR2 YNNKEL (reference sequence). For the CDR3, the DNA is TGTGCCACGGGTCTACGGAGTCCGAACACCGGGGAGCTGTTTTTT. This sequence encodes CATGLRSPNTGELFF.